The clone carrying this T cell receptor (beta chain) was picked up a small number of times. The sample is drawn from a study of identical twins. TCRdb re-called the 5' RACE reads through MiXCR, storing one row per CDR3 protein. The sample has some 660,000 distinct CDR3 sequences; approximately 9% are singletons. Looked up from germline, CDR1 is MNHEY and CDR2 is SVGEGT. The CDR3 is made up of 17 amino acids. The ends were cut back, 6 bases at V and 1 base at J, with 22 bases in the middle. The donor group consisted entirely of healthy Caucasians. The sample was also linked to a second study, of yellow fever vaccine responses in identical twins.

The sequence came from a woman aged 18 to 35 in good health. Sequenced sample: PBMCs. J is TRBJ2-7 and V is TRBV6-2 or TRBV6-3, with TRBD2 as a possible D gene (5 bases). CDR3 loop: CASRPPRLFEGSYEQYF. The CDR3 nucleotides are TGTGCCAGCAGGCCCCCCCGCCTATTTGAGGGATCCTACGAGCAGTACTTC.